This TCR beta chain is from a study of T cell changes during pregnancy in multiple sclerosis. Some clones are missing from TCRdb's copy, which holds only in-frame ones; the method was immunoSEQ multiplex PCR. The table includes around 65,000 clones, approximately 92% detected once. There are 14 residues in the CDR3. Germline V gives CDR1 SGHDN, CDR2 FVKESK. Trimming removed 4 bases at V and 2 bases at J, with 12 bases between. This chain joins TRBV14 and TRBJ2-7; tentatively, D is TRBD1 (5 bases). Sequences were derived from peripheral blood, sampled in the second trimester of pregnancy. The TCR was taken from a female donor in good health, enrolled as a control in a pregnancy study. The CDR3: CASSPRRVPYEQYF. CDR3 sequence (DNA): TGTGCCAGCAGCCCTCGCAGGGTGCCCTACGAGCAGTACTTC.